The rows below give T cell receptor beta chains drawn from one sample of a study of OX40 agonist ivuxolimab in advanced cancers. Produced via immunoSEQ multiplex PCR; TCRdb's table is partial and in-frame only. Of around 100,000 clones listed, around nine tenths are singletons. The sample was CD4+ or CD8+ T cells sorted from blood, taken in a trial of the OX40 agonist ivuxolimab. Receptors originate from an adult with an advanced solid tumor such as melanoma, head and neck, liver or kidney cancer. Both conserved end residues are part of each CDR3. Each record gives: D gene, V gene, clone size, J gene, CDR3 DNA, CDR3 protein. The D gene is left open where the match is weak. Size values are once, few and many counts, or a class for expanded clones, and some rows have none.

d_call: NA
v_call: TRBV5-1
clone_size: NA
j_call: TRBJ2-7
cdr3_nt: TGCGCCAGCAGCTTTTGGGGTACCTACGAGCAGTACTTC
cdr3_aa: CASSFWGTYEQYF

d_call: NA
v_call: TRBV11-3
clone_size: NA
j_call: TRBJ1-1
cdr3_nt: TGTGCCAGCAGCGAGACGATCCCCCGGGGCATGAACACTGAAGCTTTCTTT
cdr3_aa: CASSETIPRGMNTEAFF

d_call: NA
v_call: TRBV5-6
clone_size: NA
j_call: TRBJ1-2
cdr3_nt: TGTGCCAGCAGCTTGATAGGGGCAGCCGTAGACTATGGCTACACCTTC
cdr3_aa: CASSLIGAAVDYGYTF

d_call: TRBD1
v_call: TRBV30
clone_size: NA
j_call: TRBJ1-6
cdr3_nt: TGTGCCTGGAGTCAGGCAGGGGGTTCACCCCTCCACTTT
cdr3_aa: CAWSQAGGSPLHF

d_call: NA
v_call: TRBV28
clone_size: NA
j_call: TRBJ1-4
cdr3_nt: TGTGCCAGCAGTTGGGACGGGAGACTGTTTTTT
cdr3_aa: CASSWDGRLFF

d_call: TRBD2
v_call: TRBV7-2
clone_size: once
j_call: TRBJ2-1
cdr3_nt: TGTGCCAGCAGCCCGGGACTAGCGGGGTATAGCTCCTACAATGAGCAGTTCTTC
cdr3_aa: CASSPGLAGYSSYNEQFF

d_call: TRBD1
v_call: TRBV6-1
clone_size: NA
j_call: TRBJ1-5
cdr3_nt: TGTGCCAGCAGTGCCGGACAGGGGAATAATCAGCCCCAGCATTTT
cdr3_aa: CASSAGQGNNQPQHF

d_call: NA
v_call: TRBV4-1
clone_size: NA
j_call: TRBJ1-4
cdr3_nt: TGCGCCAGCAGCCAAGTCTTCGGAAGGGACCCATTGATGGTAGGCGAAAAACTGTTTTTT
cdr3_aa: CASSQVFGRDPLMVGEKLFF

d_call: NA
v_call: TRBV5-3
clone_size: NA
j_call: TRBJ1-4
cdr3_nt: TGTGCCAGAAGCCTAGGGAGGGGGAGGGATGAAAAACTGTTTTTT
cdr3_aa: CARSLGRGRDEKLFF

d_call: TRBD1
v_call: TRBV19
clone_size: NA
j_call: TRBJ1-5
cdr3_nt: TGTGCCAGTAGTACCACAGGGGTTGGCAATCAGCCCCAGCATTTT
cdr3_aa: CASSTTGVGNQPQHF

d_call: TRBD2
v_call: TRBV30
clone_size: NA
j_call: TRBJ2-3
cdr3_nt: TGTGCCTGGAGGACTAGCGGGAGAACCACAGATACGCAGTATTTT
cdr3_aa: CAWRTSGRTTDTQYF

d_call: NA
v_call: TRBV28
clone_size: NA
j_call: TRBJ2-5
cdr3_nt: TGTGCCAGCAGTTTAAGGGGACTTAACCAAGAGACCCAGTACTTC
cdr3_aa: CASSLRGLNQETQYF

d_call: NA
v_call: TRBV19
clone_size: NA
j_call: TRBJ1-5
cdr3_nt: TGTGCCAGTAGCGGCAGGCTGGTTAGCAATCAGCCCCAGCATTTT
cdr3_aa: CASSGRLVSNQPQHF

d_call: NA
v_call: TRBV5-1
clone_size: once
j_call: TRBJ1-1
cdr3_nt: TGCGCCAGCAGACCGGAGAACCTGAACACTGAAGCTTTCTTT
cdr3_aa: CASRPENLNTEAFF

d_call: NA
v_call: TRBV10-1
clone_size: NA
j_call: TRBJ2-2
cdr3_nt: TGCGCCAGCAGCTCGGGGCAACTCACCGGGGAGCTGTTTTTT
cdr3_aa: CASSSGQLTGELFF

d_call: TRBD1
v_call: TRBV19
clone_size: NA
j_call: TRBJ1-1
cdr3_nt: TGTGCCAGTAGTCATCAGGGGGTGCGTACTGAAGCTTTCTTT
cdr3_aa: CASSHQGVRTEAFF

d_call: TRBD2
v_call: TRBV5-1
clone_size: NA
j_call: TRBJ2-3
cdr3_nt: TGCGCCAGCAGCTACCGCCCCGGCGAGCGGGGGTTCGGAGATACGCAGTATTTT
cdr3_aa: CASSYRPGERGFGDTQYF

d_call: TRBD2
v_call: TRBV5-1
clone_size: NA
j_call: TRBJ2-1
cdr3_nt: TGCGCCAGCAGCCCGTCAGCGGGGGGCTCCTACAATGAGCAGTTCTTC
cdr3_aa: CASSPSAGGSYNEQFF

d_call: NA
v_call: TRBV5-1
clone_size: NA
j_call: TRBJ1-5
cdr3_nt: TGCGCCAGCAGCTTGACGGTGGGGGGCCCCCAGCATTTT
cdr3_aa: CASSLTVGGPQHF

d_call: NA
v_call: TRBV30
clone_size: NA
j_call: TRBJ1-2
cdr3_nt: TGTGCCTGGAGTGTTTCCAACAGGGATGGCTACACCTTC
cdr3_aa: CAWSVSNRDGYTF